Given below is one TCR beta chain in context. Some clones are missing from TCRdb's copy, which holds only in-frame ones; the method was immunoSEQ multiplex PCR. The sample yields approximately 32,000 clones, 80% seen once. Trimming took 6 bases from V and 0 from J; bases not matched to a gene: 4. Germline lookup yields CDR1 MNHNS and CDR2 SASEGT. The CDR3 length is 15 residues. The data are from a study of chemoradiotherapy in HPV16-positive cancers. Study overall: Functional T-cell assays on a couple of HPV16-positive patients' cells defined candidate HPV-specific clones and common TCR motifs.

The sequence derives from a human donor with HPV-associated anogenital cancer. V is TRBV6-1 and J is TRBJ2-4, with TRBD1 matching over 8 bases. The source material was blood, sampled from a patient who underwent chemoradiotherapy. CDR3 residues: CASRPGQEAKNIQYF. In nucleotides, the CDR3 is TGTGCCAGCAGACCGGGACAGGAAGCCAAAAACATTCAGTACTTC.